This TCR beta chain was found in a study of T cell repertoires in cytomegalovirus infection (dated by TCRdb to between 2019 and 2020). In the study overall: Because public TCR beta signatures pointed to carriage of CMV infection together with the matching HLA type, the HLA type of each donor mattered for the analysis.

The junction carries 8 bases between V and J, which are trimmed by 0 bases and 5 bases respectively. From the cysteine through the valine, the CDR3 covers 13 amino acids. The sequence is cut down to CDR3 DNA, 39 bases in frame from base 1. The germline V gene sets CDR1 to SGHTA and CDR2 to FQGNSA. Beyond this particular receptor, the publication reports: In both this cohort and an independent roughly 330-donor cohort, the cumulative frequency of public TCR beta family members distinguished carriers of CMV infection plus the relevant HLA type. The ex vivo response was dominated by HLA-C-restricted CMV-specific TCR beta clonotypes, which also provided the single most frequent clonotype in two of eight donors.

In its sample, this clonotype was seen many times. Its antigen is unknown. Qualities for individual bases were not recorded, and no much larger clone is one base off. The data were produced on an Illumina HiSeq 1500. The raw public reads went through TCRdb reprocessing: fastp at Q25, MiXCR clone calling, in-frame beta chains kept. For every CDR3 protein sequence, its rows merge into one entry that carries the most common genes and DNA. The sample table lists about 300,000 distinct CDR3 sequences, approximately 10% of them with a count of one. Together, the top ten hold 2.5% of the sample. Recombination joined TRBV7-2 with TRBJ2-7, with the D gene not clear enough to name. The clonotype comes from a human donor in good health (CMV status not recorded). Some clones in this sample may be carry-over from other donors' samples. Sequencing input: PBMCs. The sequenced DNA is TGTGCCAGCAGCTTAGCCTTCTCGAACGAGCAGTACGTC. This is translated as CASSLAFSNEQYV.